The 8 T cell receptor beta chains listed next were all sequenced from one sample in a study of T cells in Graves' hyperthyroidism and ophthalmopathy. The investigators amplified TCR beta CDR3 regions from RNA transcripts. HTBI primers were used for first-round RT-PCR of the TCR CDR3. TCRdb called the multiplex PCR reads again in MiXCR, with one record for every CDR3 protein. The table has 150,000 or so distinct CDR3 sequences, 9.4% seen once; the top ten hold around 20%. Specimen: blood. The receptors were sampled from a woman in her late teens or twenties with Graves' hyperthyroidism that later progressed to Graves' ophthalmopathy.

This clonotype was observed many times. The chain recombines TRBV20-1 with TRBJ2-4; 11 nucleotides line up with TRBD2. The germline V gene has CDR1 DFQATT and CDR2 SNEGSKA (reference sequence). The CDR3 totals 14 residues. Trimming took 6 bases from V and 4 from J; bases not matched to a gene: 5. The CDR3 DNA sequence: TGCAGTGCGGAACTAGCGGGAGTGAAAAACATTCAGTACTTC. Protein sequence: CSAELAGVKNIQYF.

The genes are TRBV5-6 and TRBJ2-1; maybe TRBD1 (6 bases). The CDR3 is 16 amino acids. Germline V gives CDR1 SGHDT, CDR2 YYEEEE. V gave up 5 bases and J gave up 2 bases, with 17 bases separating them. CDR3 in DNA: TGTGCCAGCAGATTCTCAAACAGGGTACCCTACAATGAGCAGTTCTTC. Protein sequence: CASRFSNRVPYNEQFF. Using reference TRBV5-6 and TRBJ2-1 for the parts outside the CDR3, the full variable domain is DAGVTQSPTHLIKTRGQQVTLRCSPKSGHDTVSWYQQALGQGPQFIFQYYEEEERQRGNFPDRFSGHQFPNYSSELNVNALLLGDSALYLCASRFSNRVPYNEQFFGPGTRLTVL.

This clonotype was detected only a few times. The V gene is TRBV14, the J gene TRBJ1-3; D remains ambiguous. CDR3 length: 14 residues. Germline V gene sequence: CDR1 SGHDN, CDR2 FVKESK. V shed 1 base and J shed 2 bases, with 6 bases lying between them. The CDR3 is CASSQVVAGNTIYF. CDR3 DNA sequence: TGTGCCAGCAGCCAAGTCGTGGCTGGAAACACCATATATTTT.

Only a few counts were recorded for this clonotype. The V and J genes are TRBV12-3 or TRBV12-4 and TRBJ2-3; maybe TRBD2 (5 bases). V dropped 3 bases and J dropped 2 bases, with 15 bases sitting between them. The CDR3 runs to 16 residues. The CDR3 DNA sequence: TGTGCCAGCAGTTTTTTCGGGAACCGCGTCACAGATACGCAGTATTTT. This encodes CASSFFGNRVTDTQYF.

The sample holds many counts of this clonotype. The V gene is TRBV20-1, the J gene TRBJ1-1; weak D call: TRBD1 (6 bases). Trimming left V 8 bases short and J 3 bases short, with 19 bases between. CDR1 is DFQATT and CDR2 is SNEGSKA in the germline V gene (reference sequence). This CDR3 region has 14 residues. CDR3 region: CSYNPPNRDTEAFF. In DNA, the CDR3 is TGCAGTTATAACCCACCTAACAGGGACACTGAAGCTTTCTTT.

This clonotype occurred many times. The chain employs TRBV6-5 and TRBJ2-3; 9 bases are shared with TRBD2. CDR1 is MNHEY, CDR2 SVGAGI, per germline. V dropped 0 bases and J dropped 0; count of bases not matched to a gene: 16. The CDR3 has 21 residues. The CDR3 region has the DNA TGTGCCAGCAGTTACTCGATGGTTTCGGGACTAGCCCGTACTAGCACAGATACGCAGTATTTT. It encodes CASSYSMVSGLARTSTDTQYF.

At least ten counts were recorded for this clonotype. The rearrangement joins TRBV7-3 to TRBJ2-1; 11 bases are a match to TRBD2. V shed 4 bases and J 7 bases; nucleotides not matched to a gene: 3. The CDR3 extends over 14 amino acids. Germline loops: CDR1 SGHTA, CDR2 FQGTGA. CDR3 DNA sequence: TGTGCCAGCAGCTCCTCTAGCGGGGGGAATGAGCAGTTCTTC. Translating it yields CASSSSSGGNEQFF.

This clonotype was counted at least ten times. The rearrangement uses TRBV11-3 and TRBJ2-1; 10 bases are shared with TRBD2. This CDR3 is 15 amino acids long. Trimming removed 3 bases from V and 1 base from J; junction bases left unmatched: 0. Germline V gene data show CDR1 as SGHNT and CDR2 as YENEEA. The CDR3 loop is CASSLTSGSYNEQFF. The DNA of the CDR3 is TGTGCCAGCAGCTTGACTAGCGGGTCCTACAATGAGCAGTTCTTC.